The following is a TCR beta chain sequence with its context. Its specificity is unknown. Trimming stripped 4 bases from V and 4 bases from J, with 32 bases between. The germline gives CDR1 LNHDA, CDR2 SQIVND (reference sequence). This CDR3 is built from 22 residues. The assay was immunoSEQ multiplex PCR, and TCRdb's table has in-frame clones only and misses some. The table shows 150,000 to 200,000 clones, with about 81% occurring only once. The data originate from a study of cytomegalovirus exposure and HLA in healthy donors. Points from the study as a whole: Researchers counted 180 or so TCR beta chains as cytomegalovirus-associated.

Material: PBMCs. The chain joins TRBV19 to TRBJ2-6, with a tentative D call TRBD1 (6 bases). The source is a woman aged 25 to 45 in good health and CMV-seronegative. CDR3 bases: TGTGCCAGTAGTACTCCCGGATTGTGGGGACAAAAGCTGGCCTCGGGGGCCAACGTCCTGACTTTC. Its translation is CASSTPGLWGQKLASGANVLTF. The entire variable domain, with the rest obtained from reference TRBV19 and TRBJ2-6, is as follows: DGGITQSPKYLFRKEGQNVTLSCEQNLNHDAMYWYRQDPGQGLRLIYYSQIVNDFQKGDIAEGYSVSREKKESFPLTVTSAQKNPTAFYLCASSTPGLWGQKLASGANVLTFGAGSRLTVL.